A selection of T cell receptor beta chains follows, all from one sample in a study of blood T cell repertoires in COVID-19. Repertoires were generated with immunoSEQ multiplex PCR, while TCRdb's copy carries only in-frame clones and drops some. The table records about 200,000 clones, almost 85% of them present only once. The sequenced material came from peripheral blood. The origin of the receptors is a woman aged 70-85 years with active or convalescent COVID-19. Both conserved end residues are part of each CDR3. Each record gives: V gene, D gene, clone size, J gene, CDR3 protein, CDR3 DNA. A D gene is named only where the DNA matches it firmly. Only part of the rows carry a size: once, few, many, or a class if the clone is expanded.

TRBV29-1	TRBD1	NA	TRBJ1-2	CSVATGDYGYTF	TGCAGCGTAGCAACAGGGGACTATGGCTACACCTTC
TRBV2	NA	NA	TRBJ2-6	CASSEGGTESGANVLTF	TGTGCCAGCAGTGAAGGGGGGACTGAGTCTGGGGCCAACGTCCTGACTTTC
TRBV6-5	TRBD1	once	TRBJ2-3	CASSAPGTGRGTQYF	TGTGCCAGCAGCGCCCCCGGGACAGGGAGAGGTACGCAGTATTTT
TRBV28	NA	NA	TRBJ1-6	CASRPYDYNSPLHF	TGTGCCAGCAGACCCTACGACTATAATTCACCCCTCCACTTT
TRBV7-3	TRBD2	NA	TRBJ2-1	CASSRGRYNEQFF	TGTGCCAGCAGCCGCGGGAGATACAATGAGCAGTTCTTC
TRBV9	NA	few	TRBJ1-1	CASSSTGGVLLDGAEAFF	TGTGCCAGCAGCTCGACGGGGGGGGTTCTTCTTGATGGGGCTGAAGCTTTCTTT
TRBV6-6	TRBD1	once	TRBJ1-5	CASRQGNSNQPQHF	TGTGCCAGCAGACAGGGGAATAGCAATCAGCCCCAGCATTTT
TRBV7-6	NA	NA	TRBJ2-7	CASSLGAGKHYEQYF	TGTGCCAGCAGCTTAGGGGCAGGGAAACATTACGAGCAGTACTTC
TRBV28	TRBD1	NA	TRBJ1-1	CASSLFFGQASGVFF	TGTGCCAGCAGTTTATTTTTCGGACAGGCCTCTGGGGTTTTCTTT
TRBV3-1/TRBV3-2	TRBD1	NA	TRBJ2-7	CASRDTGGRSSYEQYF	TGTGCCAGCAGAGACACAGGGGGCCGGAGCTCCTACGAGCAGTACTTC
TRBV5-1	TRBD1	NA	TRBJ2-7	CASSLPGTGPYEQYF	TGCGCCAGCAGCTTGCCTGGGACAGGTCCCTACGAGCAGTACTTC
TRBV9	NA	once	TRBJ1-3	CASSPDGDSGNTIYF	TGTGCCAGCAGCCCGGACGGGGACTCTGGAAACACCATATATTTT
TRBV5-8	NA	NA	TRBJ2-3	CASSDGGRPDTQYF	TGTGCCAGCAGCGACGGGGGGCGCCCAGATACGCAGTATTTT
TRBV6-6	TRBD1	NA	TRBJ1-5	CASSLGQVRGQPQHF	TGTGCCAGCAGTTTAGGACAGGTTAGAGGTCAGCCCCAGCATTTT
TRBV27	NA	NA	TRBJ2-7	CASSLGTGHYEQYF	TGTGCCAGCAGTTTAGGAACAGGGCATTACGAGCAGTACTTC
TRBV6-5	NA	NA	TRBJ2-2	CASSQAMGTGELFF	TGTGCCAGTTCTCAGGCTATGGGCACCGGGGAGCTGTTTTTT
TRBV24-1	TRBD1	NA	TRBJ1-2	CATSGTGGYTF	TGTGCCACCAGTGGGACAGGGGGCTACACCTTC
TRBV2	TRBD1	NA	TRBJ1-4	CASKEGTATNEKLFF	TGTGCCAGCAAAGAGGGGACAGCCACTAATGAAAAACTGTTTTTT
TRBV3-1/TRBV3-2	TRBD1	NA	TRBJ1-2	CASSHLDRAHYGYTF	TGTGCCAGCAGCCACCTCGACAGGGCTCACTATGGCTACACCTTC
TRBV9	NA	NA	TRBJ2-5	CASSVGRGRETQYF	TGTGCCAGCAGCGTAGGGCGAGGTCGAGAGACCCAGTACTTC
TRBV7-2	TRBD1	NA	TRBJ1-2	CASSLYGTGGGYTF	TGTGCCAGCAGCCTATACGGAACAGGGGGAGGCTACACCTTC
TRBV29-1	TRBD1	NA	TRBJ1-2	CSVEDRLYGYTF	TGCAGCGTTGAGGACAGGTTATATGGCTACACCTTC
TRBV29-1	TRBD2	NA	TRBJ2-7	CSDPSAGGRIGSAYEQYF	TGCAGCGATCCGTCAGCTGGCGGGAGGATCGGGTCCGCCTACGAGCAGTACTTC
TRBV12-3/TRBV12-4	NA	NA	TRBJ2-4	CASSPSKNIQYF	TGTGCCAGCAGTCCTTCCAAAAACATTCAGTACTTC
TRBV12-3/TRBV12-4	NA	NA	TRBJ2-7	CASSLVREGEQYF	TGTGCCAGCAGTTTAGTGCGGGAAGGCGAGCAGTACTTC
TRBV20-1	TRBD1	NA	TRBJ1-1	CSAATGEEAFF	TGCAGTGCTGCTACAGGGGAGGAAGCTTTCTTT
TRBV19	NA	few	TRBJ1-5	CASSTNPPDLRRAQPQHF	TGTGCCAGTAGTACAAACCCCCCGGACTTGCGCCGGGCACAGCCCCAGCATTTT
TRBV7-3	NA	NA	TRBJ2-1	CASSPRRVPRPEQFF	TGTGCCAGCAGCCCGAGGCGGGTGCCCCGCCCTGAGCAGTTCTTC
TRBV28	NA	NA	TRBJ1-2	CASSLDRQIEWYTF	TGTGCCAGCAGTTTAGACAGACAAATTGAGTGGTACACCTTC
TRBV7-2	TRBD2	NA	TRBJ2-5	CASSLTSGETQYF	TGTGCCAGCAGCTTAACTAGCGGGGAGACCCAGTACTTC
TRBV27	NA	NA	TRBJ2-3	CASSSLVSVEDTQYF	TGTGCCAGCAGTTCCCTAGTTTCGGTTGAAGATACGCAGTATTTT
TRBV29-1	NA	NA	TRBJ1-1	CSVDRGVAFF	TGCAGCGTTGATCGGGGAGTAGCTTTCTTT
TRBV4-2	NA	NA	TRBJ2-3	CASSRYDSALTDTQYF	TGTGCCAGCAGCCGGTATGACTCTGCTCTTACAGATACGCAGTATTTT
TRBV6-1	TRBD1	once	TRBJ1-5	CASSEAGQYSNQPQHF	TGTGCCAGCAGTGAAGCGGGACAGTATAGCAATCAGCCCCAGCATTTT
TRBV28	NA	NA	TRBJ2-1	CASSFPGAPRVGEQFF	TGTGCCAGCAGTTTTCCTGGGGCGCCCCGAGTCGGTGAGCAGTTCTTC
TRBV7-6	TRBD2	NA	TRBJ2-1	CASSLEAAGGPYNEQFF	TGTGCCAGCAGCTTAGAAGCGGCGGGAGGGCCTTACAATGAGCAGTTCTTC
TRBV19	NA	NA	TRBJ2-1	CASSIPLSSEQFF	TGTGCCAGTAGTATCCCCTTATCTAGTGAGCAGTTCTTC
TRBV11-3	TRBD2	NA	TRBJ2-1	CASSLVLAGVNEQFF	TGTGCCAGCAGCTTAGTCTTAGCGGGAGTCAATGAGCAGTTCTTC
TRBV10-3	TRBD2	NA	TRBJ2-1	CAIRPGLAGPLNEQFF	TGTGCCATCAGACCGGGACTAGCGGGACCGTTGAATGAGCAGTTCTTC
TRBV3-1/TRBV3-2	TRBD2	NA	TRBJ2-3	CASSPSLAGPSTDTQYF	TGTGCCAGCAGCCCCTCACTAGCGGGTCCTAGCACAGATACGCAGTATTTT
TRBV5-1	NA	NA	TRBJ2-7	CASSLGRNEQYF	TGCGCCAGCAGCTTGGGGAGGAACGAGCAGTACTTC
TRBV10-3	TRBD2	few	TRBJ2-1	CAISSGGNEQFF	TGTGCCATCAGTTCGGGGGGAAATGAGCAGTTCTTC
TRBV7-9	NA	NA	TRBJ2-3	CASTGGGEDTQYF	TGTGCCAGCACAGGGGGGGGCGAAGATACGCAGTATTTT
TRBV27	NA	NA	TRBJ1-1	CASSFLQGSEAFF	TGTGCCAGCAGTTTTCTCCAGGGGTCTGAAGCTTTCTTT
TRBV5-1	NA	once	TRBJ2-2	CASSLPSATGELFF	TGCGCCAGCAGTCTGCCTAGCGCCACCGGGGAGCTGTTTTTT
TRBV4-1	TRBD1	NA	TRBJ2-7	CASSQGDRRSYEQYF	TGCGCCAGCAGCCAAGGGGACAGGCGCTCCTACGAGCAGTACTTC
TRBV28	NA	NA	TRBJ1-3	CASKSNTIYF	TGTGCCAGCAAGAGTAACACCATATATTTT
TRBV19	NA	NA	TRBJ2-1	CASKGSSSYNEQFF	TGTGCCAGTAAAGGCTCTAGCTCCTACAATGAGCAGTTCTTC